This T cell receptor (beta chain) is drawn from a study of blood T cells in healthy people across ages. Broader study findings: Diversity of TCR beta correlated strongly with naive T cell percentage.

Sample-barcoded 5' priming and a J-beta primer mix drove a second PCR of roughly 7 to 11 cycles. A template-switch adaptor that had 12 random nucleotides put a tag on each cDNA molecule. TCRdb called the 5' RACE reads again in MiXCR, with one record for every CDR3 protein. The sample contains roughly 1.5 million distinct CDR3 sequences, approximately 39% of which appear only once. This clonotype has more than one count but fewer than ten. What it binds is unknown. Germline V gene sequence: CDR1 SGHTA, CDR2 FQGNSA. This CDR3 is 13 amino acids long. With 4 bases removed from V and 5 bases from J, the gap between germline ends came to 11 bases.

The V call is TRBV7-2, the J call TRBJ1-2; no firm D call. The TCR sequence derives from a woman under 30 in good health. Sequenced: blood. Written as DNA, the CDR3 is TGTGCCAGCAGCTCTAATGTGCCATATGGCTACACCTTC. This codes for CASSSNVPYGYTF.